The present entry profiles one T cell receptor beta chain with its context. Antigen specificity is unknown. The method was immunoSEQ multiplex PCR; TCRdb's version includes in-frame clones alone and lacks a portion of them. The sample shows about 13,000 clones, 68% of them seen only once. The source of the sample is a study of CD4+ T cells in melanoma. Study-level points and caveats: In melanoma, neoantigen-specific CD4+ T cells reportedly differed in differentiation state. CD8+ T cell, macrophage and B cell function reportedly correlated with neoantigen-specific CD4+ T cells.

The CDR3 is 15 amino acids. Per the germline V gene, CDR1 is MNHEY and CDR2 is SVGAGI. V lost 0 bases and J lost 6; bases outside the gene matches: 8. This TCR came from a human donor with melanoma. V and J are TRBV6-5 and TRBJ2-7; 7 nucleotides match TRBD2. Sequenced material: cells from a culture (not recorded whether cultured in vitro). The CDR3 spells CASSYSSGVSPEQYF. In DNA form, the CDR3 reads TGTGCCAGCAGTTACTCAAGCGGGGTTTCCCCCGAGCAGTACTTC.